Listed here are 21 T cell receptor beta chains from one sample, sequenced in a study of vaccination and CD4 T cells after COVID-19. Sequencing of the DNA from cultured CD4+ T cells was carried out with the Oncomine TCR Beta short-read assay. TCRdb redid the calling of the PCR reads with MiXCR, one entry per CDR3 protein. The sample lists roughly 10,000 distinct CDR3 sequences, 40% to 50% occurring once. No antigen is known for these receptors. As to treatment: approximately 9-day PBMC culture with coronavirus spike peptide pools or control peptides (ViraFEST assay). The sample comprised CD4+ T cells from blood, cultured in vitro. The receptor source for this set is a human donor who had recovered from COVID-19.

This clonotype was seen a few times. The gene calls are TRBV5-4 and TRBJ1-2, with 7 bases identical to TRBD1. Germline loops: CDR1 SGHNT, CDR2 YYREEE (reference sequence). Trimming removed 4 bases from V and 4 bases from J; junction bases left unmatched: 10. The CDR3 has 15 amino acids. CDR3 in DNA: TGTGCCAGCAGCACCCGGGACAGCCGTACCTATGGCTACACCTTC. It yields the protein CASSTRDSRTYGYTF.

This clonotype was detected a few times. V usage is TRBV2 and J usage is TRBJ2-7, with TRBD1 matching 8 bases. The CDR3 loop spans 13 amino acids. Germline V gene data show CDR1 as SNHLY and CDR2 as FYNNEI. The junction had 5 bases not matched to a gene; V was cut back by 6 bases and J by 4 bases. In DNA form, the CDR3 reads TGTGCCAGCAGGGCGGACAGGGAGTACGAGCAGTACTTC. Its protein is CASRADREYEQYF.

The rearrangement uses TRBV20-1 and TRBJ2-3, with D perhaps TRBD2 (6 bases). This CDR3 has 16 residues. Germline V CDR1 and CDR2: DFQATT, SNEGSKA (reference sequence). Trimming pared 3 bases from V and 8 bases from J, leaving 24 bases between. As DNA, the CDR3 is TGCAGTGCTAGGAGGCCCATAGGCCCCCGAGCGGGTACGCAGTATTTT. Its translation: CSARRPIGPRAGTQYF.

This clonotype was counted only a few times. The V gene is TRBV20-1, the J gene TRBJ1-1, with TRBD1 matching over 8 bases. The trim removed 5 bases at V and 2 bases at J, leaving 4 bases unmatched. CDR1 is DFQATT and CDR2 is SNEGSKA in the germline V gene (reference sequence). The CDR3 covers 13 residues. In DNA form, the CDR3 reads TGCAGTGCTCAGGACAGGGTCAACACTGAAGCTTTCTTT. Translating it yields CSAQDRVNTEAFF.

Only a few counts were recorded for this clonotype. V gene TRBV6-2 or TRBV6-3 combines with J gene TRBJ2-1; 8 bases match TRBD2. CDR3 size: 15 residues. Germline CDR1 MNHEY, CDR2 SVGEGT. V lost 6 bases to trimming and J lost 9 bases; unmatched junction nucleotides: 13. Here the CDR3 DNA reads TGTGCCAGCAGCAGGGTAGCGGGGCTGTGGGGTGAGCAGTTCTTC. Amino acid sequence: CASSRVAGLWGEQFF.

This rearrangement joins TRBV6-2 or TRBV6-3 to TRBJ2-6; D ambiguous. CDR1 and CDR2 (germline): MNHEY, SVGEGT. Trimming took 7 bases from V and 0 from J, leaving 4 bases between them. The CDR3 is made up of 13 amino acids. Written as DNA, the CDR3 is TGTGCCAGCACCCCCTCTGGGGCCAACGTCCTGACTTTC. Protein product: CASTPSGANVLTF.

The chain uses TRBV5-5 and TRBJ1-2; D possibly corresponds to TRBD1 (5 bases). V lost 0 bases to trimming and J lost 4 bases, with 13 bases between them. Germline V CDR1 and CDR2: SGHKS, YYEKEE (reference sequence). The CDR3 runs to 15 residues. DNA for the CDR3: TGTGCCAGCAGCTTGGGAGGGACCGGAGGCTATGGCTACACCTTC. As protein: CASSLGGTGGYGYTF.

The chain couples TRBV5-1 to TRBJ2-5; either TRBD1 or TRBD2 may supply D (6 bases each). Germline V CDR1 and CDR2: SGHRS, YFSETQ. The CDR3 is made up of 14 amino acids. The V end lost 4 bases, the J end lost 4 bases, and 14 bases lay between the germline ends. CDR3 residues: CASSGGGPRETQYF. CDR3 bases: TGCGCCAGCAGCGGTGGGGGGCCGCGAGAGACCCAGTACTTC.

The V gene is TRBV7-9, the J gene TRBJ1-2, with TRBD1 identical over 8 bases. The CDR3 is 16 residues long. The germline gives CDR1 SEHNR, CDR2 FQNEAQ (reference sequence). V lost 1 base and J lost 6; bases outside the gene matches: 10. CDR3 sequence: CASSLERQGHRDGYTF. The CDR3 DNA follows: TGTGCCAGCAGCTTAGAACGACAGGGGCACAGGGATGGCTACACCTTC.

V and J are TRBV12-3 or TRBV12-4 and TRBJ2-3; 7 bases are a match to TRBD2. After removal of 6 bases from V and 3 bases from J, the junction contained 9 bases not matched to a gene. This CDR3 spans 15 amino acids. The CDR3 region is CASSSLRGVTDTQYF. CDR3 bases: TGTGCCAGCAGCAGTCTCCGGGGGGTAACAGATACGCAGTATTTT.

The V call is TRBV20-1, the J call TRBJ1-2; possible D gene TRBD1, 5 bases. This CDR3 has 13 amino acids. V gave up 5 bases and J gave up 9 bases, with 19 bases separating them. CDR1 and CDR2 from the germline V gene are DFQATT and SNEGSKA (reference sequence). The CDR3 DNA is TGCAGTGCTGAGGACGGACGGGACGGAAGCTACACCTTC. This codes for CSAEDGRDGSYTF.

This chain uses TRBV6-2 or TRBV6-3 with TRBJ1-1, with D possibly being TRBD1 (5 bases). The CDR3 consists of 13 residues. Trimming pared 7 bases from V and 4 bases from J, leaving 13 bases between. The germline CDR1 and CDR2 sequences are MNHEY and SVGEGT. The CDR3 reads CASIRAQGTEAFF. As DNA, the CDR3 is TGTGCCAGCATTCGGGCCCAGGGCACTGAAGCTTTCTTT.

The chain uses TRBV6-1 and TRBJ1-6; D may be TRBD1 (5 bases). Germline CDR1 is MNHNS and CDR2 is SASEGT. The CDR3 sequence is 14 residues long. The V end was cut by 6 bases, the J end by 10 bases, with 16 bases between. The CDR3 protein is CASSVGTAGSPLHF. As DNA, the CDR3 is TGTGCCAGCAGCGTCGGGACGGCGGGATCACCCCTCCACTTT.

The rearrangement uses TRBV20-1 and TRBJ2-3, with D tentatively TRBD1 or TRBD2 (6 bases each). Germline CDR1 is DFQATT and CDR2 is SNEGSKA (reference sequence). Trimming cost V 5 bases and J 0 bases, with 15 bases left between them. The CDR3 is made up of 15 amino acids. In DNA, the CDR3 is TGCAGTGCTGGGGGCCGGGAGTCTAGCACAGATACGCAGTATTTT. Protein sequence: CSAGGRESSTDTQYF.

This clonotype occurred a few times. The chain carries TRBV29-1 and TRBJ2-2; D is possibly TRBD1 (6 bases). V gave up 5 bases and J gave up 2 bases, with 12 bases separating them. CDR1 and CDR2 from the germline V gene are SQVTM and ANQGSEA. This CDR3 has 14 residues. The CDR3 reads CSVSTGPNTGELFF. In DNA, the CDR3 is TGCAGCGTTAGCACAGGGCCTAACACCGGGGAGCTGTTTTTT.

This clonotype was counted a few times. The chain links TRBV6-2 or TRBV6-3 to TRBJ1-1, with 7 bases lining up with TRBD1. The CDR3 is made up of 13 amino acids. Germline V gene sequence: CDR1 MNHEY, CDR2 SVGEGT. CDR3 protein: CASCWYRGTEAFF. The CDR3 nucleotides are TGTGCTAGCTGTTGGTACAGGGGCACTGAAGCTTTCTTT.

V is TRBV20-1 and J is TRBJ1-2; D is unclear. The germline V gene has CDR1 DFQATT and CDR2 SNEGSKA (reference sequence). Trimming took off 6 bases at V and 8 bases at J, with 16 bases between the two ends. The CDR3 covers 12 residues. The CDR3 DNA follows: TGCAGTGCGGGCAGTGAGTCTGAGGGCTACACCTTC. As protein: CSAGSESEGYTF.

The chain has TRBV10-1 and TRBJ2-7; TRBD2 agrees at 12 bases. Germline trimming cut 2 bases from V and 2 bases from J; bases unmatched to any gene: 1. The CDR3 runs to 15 residues. Germline lookup yields CDR1 WNHNN and CDR2 SYGVQD (reference sequence). CDR3 region: CASSETSGGTYEQYF. The CDR3 nucleotides are TGCGCCAGCAGTGAGACTAGCGGGGGGACCTACGAGCAGTACTTC.

This clonotype was detected once. The chain has TRBV20-1 and TRBJ1-2; TRBD1 aligns across 9 bases. CDR3 length: 17 residues. Germline CDR1 is DFQATT and CDR2 is SNEGSKA (reference sequence). With V trimmed by 4 bases and J by 5 bases, 17 bases remained unmatched. The CDR3 reads CSANSLTLGQGQYGYTF. CDR3 bases: TGCAGTGCTAACTCTCTTACACTAGGACAGGGGCAGTATGGCTACACCTTC.

A few counts support this clonotype. The rearrangement links TRBV20-1 to TRBJ2-4; D gene ambiguous. V was trimmed by 3 bases and J by 0 bases, leaving 12 bases between them. Germline lookup yields CDR1 DFQATT and CDR2 SNEGSKA (reference sequence). The CDR3 consists of 15 residues. Here the CDR3 reads CSARTATLAKNIQYF. DNA for the CDR3: TGCAGTGCTAGGACGGCAACTTTAGCCAAAAACATTCAGTACTTC.

This chain's CDR3 is CASGGRTDTQYF. CDR3 nucleotide sequence: TGTGCCTCAGGCGGCCGCACAGATACGCAGTATTTT. The chain combines TRBV12-5 with TRBJ2-3; D remains unclear. The CDR3 consists of 12 residues. The germline V gene has CDR1 LGHNT and CDR2 FRNRAP.